This TCR beta chain derives from a study of shared clonotypes between healthy human individuals. Study-wide findings and caveats: All-four-donor shared clonotypes had higher generation probabilities than non-shared clonotypes did.

Turning to this clone: Its cognate antigen is unknown.

The CDR3 totals 14 residues. Germline-derived CDR1 and CDR2 are SQVTM and ANQGSEA. V lost 6 bases to trimming and J lost 2 bases, with 16 bases between them. Genomic DNA from each subset was divided evenly over several immunoSEQ plates. Study processing details: As immunoSEQ supplied junction-only sequences (without quality scores), filtering differed. Profiling relied on immunoSEQ multiplex PCR, and the TCRdb table lists in-frame clones only, not all of them. V and J calls and clone size come straight from that table; D and trimming were deduced from the DNA. The data show approximately 940,000 clones, about three quarters seen once.

The source is a man younger than 35 in good health. The chain couples TRBV29-1 to TRBJ1-1; D possibly corresponds to TRBD1 (5 bases). The sample taken for sequencing was memory CD4+ T cells sorted from blood. Subset: CD45RA-negative fraction. Here the CDR3 reads CSVDQTGANTEAFF. DNA for the CDR3: TGCAGCGTCGACCAGACTGGGGCTAACACTGAAGCTTTCTTT.